The 28 T cell receptor beta chains below all came from one sample that was sequenced in a study of CD8 T cells in Susac syndrome. With random hexamers, 0.5 to 1 ug RNA was reverse transcribed. TCRdb called the immunoSEQ multiplex PCR reads again in MiXCR, with one record for every CDR3 protein. Counted here are about 120,000 distinct CDR3 sequences, around 94% occurring once; the ten biggest clones make up approximately 0.2%. Material for sequencing was CD8+ T cells from PBMCs. The source is a human donor with Susac syndrome.

The rearrangement joins TRBV6-1 to TRBJ1-1, with D unresolved. V dropped 1 base and J dropped 5 bases, with 11 bases sitting between them. CDR1 is MNHNS and CDR2 is SASEGT in the germline V gene. The CDR3 is 14 residues long. The chain's CDR3 is CASSEGAERTEAFF. CDR3 in DNA: TGTGCCAGCAGTGAAGGGGCGGAGAGGACTGAAGCTTTCTTT.

The rearrangement joins TRBV13 to TRBJ2-3; 11 nucleotides line up with TRBD2. V was clipped by 4 bases and J by 0 bases; unmatched bases: 9. CDR1 PRHDT and CDR2 FYEKMQ come from the germline V gene (reference sequence). The CDR3 totals 18 residues. The CDR3 nucleotides are TGTGCCAGCAGCTGGTTCGACACTAGCGGGAGTAGCACAGATACGCAGTATTTT. This sequence encodes CASSWFDTSGSSTDTQYF.

The chain links TRBV7-9 to TRBJ2-7; D gene unclear. V was pared by 0 bases and J by 1 base, with 4 bases between. CDR3 length equals 13 residues. Germline V gene lookup returns CDR1 SEHNR and CDR2 FQNEAQ (reference sequence). The CDR3 nucleotides are TGTGCCAGCAGCTTAGCTCAGTCCTACGAGCAGTACTTC. It is translated as CASSLAQSYEQYF.

This clonotype was detected only once. The chain couples TRBV5-6 to TRBJ1-6, with unresolved D. Between the trimmed V and J ends, which lost 6 bases and 5 bases, there was a span of 15 bases. Germline CDR1 is SGHDT and CDR2 is YYEEEE. CDR3 length equals 15 residues. CDR3 amino acids: CASNMDGSNNSPLHF. CDR3 in DNA: TGTGCCAGCAACATGGACGGTAGCAATAATTCACCCCTCCACTTT. The full variable domain, rest sourced from reference TRBV5-6 and TRBJ1-6, is DAGVTQSPTHLIKTRGQQVTLRCSPKSGHDTVSWYQQALGQGPQFIFQYYEEEERQRGNFPDRFSGHQFPNYSSELNVNALLLGDSALYLCASNMDGSNNSPLHFGNGTRLTVT.

This rearrangement joins TRBV3-1 to TRBJ1-2, with 8 bases matching TRBD1. The CDR3 is made up of 14 amino acids. Germline values: CDR1 LGHDT, CDR2 YNNKEL (reference sequence). The V gene end was trimmed by 4 bases and the J gene end by 5 bases; junction bases not matched to a gene: 6. CDR3: CASSRLRGHYGYTF. The CDR3, as DNA: TGTGCCAGCAGCCGACTCAGGGGGCATTATGGCTACACCTTC.

The chain carries TRBV3-1 and TRBJ2-7; 12 nucleotides match TRBD2. Germline-derived CDR1 and CDR2 are LGHDT and YNNKEL (reference sequence). With 2 bases clipped from V and 4 bases from J, the junction kept 6 bases outside the gene matches. The CDR3 covers 16 residues. CDR3 protein: CASSQPTTSGSYEQYF. The CDR3 region has the DNA TGTGCCAGCAGCCAACCAACGACTAGCGGGAGTTACGAGCAGTACTTC.

The rearrangement uses TRBV4-2 and TRBJ2-1, with D hard to call. The germline gives CDR1 LGHNA, CDR2 YNFKEQ. Trimming shortened V by 0 bases and J by 8 bases, and 5 bases separated the two germline ends. The CDR3 is 12 residues long. CDR3 in DNA: TGTGCCAGCAGCCAAGATTCCCATGAGCAGTTCTTC. Its protein product is CASSQDSHEQFF.

V usage is TRBV5-1 and J usage is TRBJ2-1, with 7 nucleotides matching TRBD1. The germline CDR1 and CDR2 sequences are SGHRS and YFSETQ. With V trimmed by 2 bases and J by 2 bases, 1 base remained unmatched. The CDR3 has 14 amino acids. The CDR3 spells CASSFQGAYNEQFF. In nucleotides, the CDR3 is TGCGCCAGCAGCTTTCAGGGGGCCTACAATGAGCAGTTCTTC.

V is TRBV20-1 and J is TRBJ1-1; tentatively, D is TRBD1 (5 bases). The ends were cut back, 0 bases at V and 1 base at J, with 9 bases in the middle. CDR3 length equals 14 residues. Germline V CDR1 and CDR2: DFQATT, SNEGSKA (reference sequence). The CDR3 loop is CSAREAGTNTEAFF. CDR3 nucleotide sequence: TGCAGTGCTAGAGAGGCAGGGACGAACACTGAAGCTTTCTTT.

V is TRBV9 and J is TRBJ2-3, with a tentative D call TRBD2 (5 bases). CDR1 SGDLS and CDR2 YYNGEE come from the germline V gene. The CDR3 contains 13 residues. V was shortened by 5 bases and J by 8 bases, with 15 bases between the two germline ends. This CDR3 is CASRGPAGGTQYF. The CDR3 nucleotides are TGTGCCAGCAGAGGTCCAGCCGGAGGTACGCAGTATTTT.

This clonotype was detected a few times. In nucleotides, the CDR3 is TGTGCCAGCAGTCCCTATGGGGACAGGGCGGTGGATGAGCAGTTCTTC. Protein: CASSPYGDRAVDEQFF. The chain carries TRBV12-3 or TRBV12-4 and TRBJ2-1; the match to TRBD1 covers 9 bases. J gave up 8 bases and V 5 bases, and 13 bases lay outside the gene matches. The CDR3 is 16 amino acids.

This CDR3 reads CASSEFFSLAKNIQYF. For the CDR3, the DNA is TGTGCCAGCAGCGAATTCTTCAGTCTAGCCAAAAACATTCAGTACTTC. This chain uses TRBV6-1 with TRBJ2-4, with D unresolved. CDR1 and CDR2 from the germline V gene are MNHNS and SASEGT. This CDR3 region has 16 residues. The germline V and J ends were trimmed by 6 bases and 0 bases, with 15 bases remaining between them.

V and J are TRBV4-1 and TRBJ2-1, with 8 bases that match TRBD2. This CDR3 comprises 19 residues. The V and J ends lost 4 bases and 3 bases, in that order; junction bases with no gene match: 17. CDR1 and CDR2 (germline): MGHRA, YSYEKL. This chain's CDR3 is CASSLFSGTRRGLYNEQFF. The CDR3 bases are TGCGCCAGCAGCCTTTTCTCCGGGACTAGGCGGGGTCTCTACAATGAGCAGTTCTTC.

The chain employs TRBV13 and TRBJ1-1, with TRBD1 identical over 7 bases. Per germline, CDR1 PRHDT and CDR2 FYEKMQ (reference sequence). CDR3 length: 14 residues. V shed 5 bases, J shed 1 base, and the junction held 4 bases outside the gene matches. The CDR3 nucleotides are TGTGCCAGCAGCGGTAACAGGGGGAACACTGAAGCTTTCTTT. Its translation is CASSGNRGNTEAFF.

The rearrangement uses TRBV9 and TRBJ2-1; 8 bases are a match to TRBD2. CDR1 SGDLS and CDR2 YYNGEE come from the germline V gene. V shed 3 bases and J 2 bases; nucleotides not matched to a gene: 7. The CDR3 has 16 amino acids. CDR3 bases: TGTGCCAGCAGCGCGATAGCGGGAATCGCCTACAATGAGCAGTTCTTC. Amino acid sequence: CASSAIAGIAYNEQFF.

The chain has TRBV9 and TRBJ2-1; the D is unclear. The CDR3 consists of 13 residues. Trimming took off 10 bases at V and 2 bases at J, with 13 bases between the two ends. Germline CDR1 is SGDLS and CDR2 is YYNGEE. In DNA, the CDR3 is TGTGCCTGTGCGGCTGGCGCCTACAATGAGCAGTTCTTC. Its protein is CACAAGAYNEQFF.

This sequence joins TRBV2 and TRBJ1-4, with no clear D. V lost 5 bases and J 3 bases, leaving 10 bases between the germline ends. The CDR3 totals 14 residues. From germline, CDR1 is SNHLY and CDR2 FYNNEI. The CDR3 coding sequence is TGTGCCAGCAGTCGGCAGACTTCTAATGAAAAACTGTTTTTT. It encodes CASSRQTSNEKLFF. The whole variable domain, remainder taken from reference TRBV2 and TRBJ1-4, is EPEVTQTPSHQVTQMGQEVILRCVPISNHLYFYWYRQILGQKVEFLVSFYNNEISEKSEIFDDQFSVERPDGSNFTLKIRSTKLEDSAMYFCASSRQTSNEKLFFGSGTQLSVL.

The genes are TRBV3-1 and TRBJ1-2; D possibly corresponds to TRBD1 (5 bases). CDR1 LGHDT and CDR2 YNNKEL come from the germline V gene (reference sequence). V dropped 4 bases and J dropped 6 bases, with 15 bases sitting between them. The CDR3 consists of 14 residues. This CDR3 is CASSPERGRNGYTF. The CDR3 bases are TGTGCCAGCAGCCCAGAGAGGGGCAGGAATGGCTACACCTTC.

The genes are TRBV6-4 and TRBJ2-1; TRBD2 agrees at 15 bases. The CDR3 has 16 residues. V shed 4 bases, J shed 6 bases, and the junction held 4 bases outside the gene matches. Germline CDR1 is MRHNA and CDR2 is SNTAGT. For the CDR3, the DNA is TGTGCCAGCAGTGTCGGACTAGCGGGAGGGCCCAATGAGCAGTTCTTC. Its translation is CASSVGLAGGPNEQFF.

The chain combines TRBV18 with TRBJ2-1; D unresolved. The V end was cut by 5 bases, the J end by 5 bases, with 10 bases between. The germline CDR1 and CDR2 sequences are KGHSH and LQKENI. The CDR3 loop spans 13 amino acids. This chain's CDR3 is CASSAANNNEQFF. CDR3 DNA sequence: TGTGCCAGCTCAGCGGCTAACAACAATGAGCAGTTCTTC.

The rearrangement links TRBV13 to TRBJ1-1; D might be TRBD1 (6 bases). Germline CDR1 reads PRHDT; CDR2 reads FYEKMQ (reference sequence). V was shortened by 4 bases and J by 3 bases, with 15 bases between the two germline ends. The CDR3 has 15 amino acids. The CDR3 DNA reads TGTGCCAGCAGCTCCCAGGGGCTGGCGGACACTGAAGCTTTCTTT. The encoded protein is CASSSQGLADTEAFF. The full variable domain, completed using reference TRBV13 and TRBJ1-1, is AAGVIQSPRHLIKEKRETATLKCYPIPRHDTVYWYQQGPGQDPQFLISFYEKMQSDKGSIPDRFSAQQFSDYHSELNMSSLELGDSALYFCASSSQGLADTEAFFGQGTRLTVV.

The genes are TRBV2 and TRBJ2-1; 14 bases line up with TRBD2. Trimming removed 10 bases from V and 6 bases from J; junction bases left unmatched: 2. The CDR3 loop spans 13 amino acids. CDR1 SNHLY and CDR2 FYNNEI come from the germline V gene. The CDR3 bases are TGTGCCACTGGACTAGCGGGGGGCAATGAGCAGTTCTTC. Encoded protein: CATGLAGGNEQFF.

This clonotype was observed a single time. This chain links TRBV29-1 with TRBJ2-1, with 8 bases fitting TRBD1. V trimming: 2 bases; J trimming: 9 bases; junction bases outside the gene matches: 15. Germline lookup yields CDR1 SQVTM and CDR2 ANQGSEA. The CDR3 totals 16 residues. This CDR3 is CSVEPRTGTGIGEQFF. The CDR3 DNA sequence: TGCAGCGTTGAACCACGAACCGGGACAGGCATTGGTGAGCAGTTCTTC.

DNA of the CDR3: TGTGCCAGCAGCGTAGATAGCGGTGGCTCCTACGAGCAGTACTTC. It encodes CASSVDSGGSYEQYF. The V and J genes are TRBV9 and TRBJ2-7; D possibly corresponds to TRBD2 (6 bases). Trimming removed 0 bases from V and 0 bases from J, with 10 bases in between. Germline V gene data show CDR1 as SGDLS and CDR2 as YYNGEE. The CDR3 consists of 15 residues. The entire variable domain, with the rest obtained from reference TRBV9 and TRBJ2-7, is as follows: DSGVTQTPKHLITATGQRVTLRCSPRSGDLSVYWYQQSLDQGLQFLIQYYNGEERAKGNILERFSAQQFPDLHSELNLSSLELGDSALYFCASSVDSGGSYEQYFGPGTRLTVT.

The chain couples TRBV10-3 to TRBJ2-5; possible D gene TRBD1, 6 bases. Germline lookup yields CDR1 ENHRY and CDR2 SYGVKD. Trimming removed 7 bases from V and 4 bases from J, with 19 bases in between. The CDR3 spans 15 residues. CDR3 loop: CAINPGHERRETQYF. The CDR3 nucleotides read TGTGCCATCAACCCGGGACACGAGCGTAGAGAGACCCAGTACTTC.

The chain joins TRBV4-3 to TRBJ2-3; 7 bases match TRBD2. The CDR3 is 15 amino acids. Germline CDR1 is LGHNA and CDR2 is YSLEER. Unmatched junction bases numbered 6, after V lost 0 bases and J lost 6 bases. The CDR3 reads CASSQDAGDSDTQYF. In nucleotides, the CDR3 is TGCGCCAGCAGCCAAGATGCGGGAGACTCCGATACGCAGTATTTT.

The chain links TRBV6-4 to TRBJ2-3; 7 bases are shared with TRBD2. The CDR3 spans 16 residues. The V and J ends lost 2 bases and 4 bases, in that order; junction bases with no gene match: 9. Germline V lookup: CDR1 MRHNA, CDR2 SNTAGT. The CDR3 DNA reads TGTGCCAGCAGTGACGGTCCGGGGGGTGAGGCAGATACGCAGTATTTT. It codes for CASSDGPGGEADTQYF.

The chain joins TRBV28 to TRBJ2-7; D remains unclear. The CDR3 is 14 amino acids. With 3 bases removed from V and 4 bases from J, the gap between germline ends came to 13 bases. The germline gives CDR1 MDHEN, CDR2 SYDVKM. CDR3 bases: TGTGCCAGCAGTTTTTCTTTTGAAGAGTACGAGCAGTACTTC. This translates into CASSFSFEEYEQYF.